The 22 T cell receptor beta chains in this list originate from one sample, sequenced in a study of shared clonotypes between healthy human individuals. Only in-frame clones appear in the TCRdb table, and some are missing; sequencing was by immunoSEQ multiplex PCR. The table records some 1.1 million clones, about 80% of them present only once. Sequenced: memory CD4+ T cells from PBMCs. The subset was: CD45RA-negative fraction. Source of these receptors: a man younger than 30 in good health. Some clones in this sample may be carry-over from other donors' samples.

As concerns this clone: Within the sample, other DNA sequences also encode this same CDR3. This chain uses TRBV5-6 with TRBJ1-2, with no clear D. There are 13 residues in the CDR3. Trimming removed 1 base at V and 4 bases at J, with 8 bases between. Germline V gene data show CDR1 as SGHDT and CDR2 as YYEEEE. The CDR3 DNA sequence: TGTGCCAGCAGCTTGAAGGCAGGCTATGGCTACACCTTC. Protein product: CASSLKAGYGYTF. The full variable domain, its missing parts supplied by reference TRBV5-6 and TRBJ1-2, is DAGVTQSPTHLIKTRGQQVTLRCSPKSGHDTVSWYQQALGQGPQFIFQYYEEEERQRGNFPDRFSGHQFPNYSSELNVNALLLGDSALYLCASSLKAGYGYTFGSGTRLTVV.

The chain uses TRBV5-6 and TRBJ1-4, with D tentatively TRBD1 (5 bases). Trimming stripped 0 bases from V and 3 bases from J, with 12 bases between. Germline V gene data show CDR1 as SGHDT and CDR2 as YYEEEE. CDR3 length: 16 residues. CDR3: CASSLGQGYANEKLFF. CDR3 nucleotide sequence: TGTGCCAGCAGCTTGGGTCAGGGTTATGCTAATGAAAAACTGTTTTTT.

The J gene is TRBJ2-2, the V gene TRBV2, with a tentative D call TRBD1 (5 bases). CDR3 length equals 15 residues. CDR1 and CDR2 from the germline V gene are SNHLY and FYNNEI. The V and J ends lost 8 bases and 0 bases respectively, with 13 bases between them. CDR3 amino acids: CASSGILSNTGELFF. CDR3 bases: TGTGCCAGCTCAGGGATCCTCTCGAACACCGGGGAGCTGTTTTTT.

The V gene is TRBV5-6, the J gene TRBJ1-1; D unclear. The CDR3 is made up of 15 amino acids. V dropped 5 bases and J dropped 14 bases, with 28 bases sitting between them. The germline CDR1 and CDR2 sequences are SGHDT and YYEEEE. Here the CDR3 DNA reads TGTGCCAGCAGTTTATTCGGGTCTCAGGAGCTGAGTGGCTTCTTT. This translates into CASSLFGSQELSGFF.

Note on this clone: A much larger clone sits a single nucleotide away, making a read error possible. The gene calls are TRBV2 and TRBJ2-3; D not certain. V was cut by 5 bases and J by 2 bases, with 14 bases left in between. Germline V gives CDR1 SNHLY, CDR2 FYNNEI. The CDR3 contains 15 residues. This chain's CDR3 is CASSTRRHSTDTQYF. CDR3 DNA: TGTGCCAGCAGTACGCGGCGGCATTCCACAGATACGCAGTATTTT.

This clone was counted once. The gene calls are TRBV27 and TRBJ1-5; 9 nucleotides agree with TRBD1. This CDR3 contains 15 residues. The germline V gene has CDR1 MNHEY and CDR2 SMNVEV (reference sequence). After removal of 6 bases from V and 4 bases from J, the junction contained 7 bases not matched to a gene. This chain's CDR3 is CASRDGDRDNQPQHF. The CDR3 DNA is TGTGCCAGCAGAGACGGGGACAGGGATAATCAGCCCCAGCATTTT.

The gene calls are TRBV5-1 and TRBJ1-1, with D possibly TRBD1 on 5 matching bases. The V gene's germline CDR1 is SGHRS and CDR2 YFSETQ. The CDR3 runs 13 residues. The V gene lost 1 base and the J gene lost 6 bases, with 10 bases spanning the gap. The CDR3 reads CASSLWGSAEAFF. The DNA of the CDR3 is TGCGCCAGCAGCTTGTGGGGGTCCGCTGAAGCTTTCTTT.

The chain couples TRBV19 to TRBJ2-2; 9 nucleotides match TRBD1. Trimming at V came to 7 bases and at J to 0 bases, leaving 6 bases not matched to a gene. The length of the CDR3 is 16 residues. Looked up from germline, CDR1 is LNHDA and CDR2 is SQIVND (reference sequence). The CDR3 DNA follows: TGTGCCAGTAATAGGGGGACAGGGCCGAACACCGGGGAGCTGTTTTTT. Protein sequence: CASNRGTGPNTGELFF.

The V call is TRBV6-1, the J call TRBJ2-2; TRBD1 aligns across 10 bases. The CDR3 consists of 16 residues. The trim removed 4 bases at V and 6 bases at J, leaving 8 bases unmatched. Germline CDR1 is MNHNS and CDR2 is SASEGT. CDR3: CASSVRDRGWAGELFF. CDR3 bases: TGTGCCAGCAGTGTCCGGGACAGGGGTTGGGCCGGGGAGCTGTTTTTT.

The genes are TRBV2 and TRBJ1-4; D remains unclear. CDR1 and CDR2 (germline): SNHLY, FYNNEI. The CDR3 totals 14 residues. V was trimmed by 5 bases and J by 2 bases, leaving 9 bases between them. As DNA, the CDR3 is TGTGCCAGCAGTAGGTACAGCACTAATGAAAAACTGTTTTTT. As protein: CASSRYSTNEKLFF.

This rearrangement joins TRBV6-5 to TRBJ2-7, with a weak D call TRBD1 (6 bases). V was cut by 7 bases and J by 2 bases, with 15 bases left in between. CDR1 and CDR2 from the germline V gene are MNHEY and SVGAGI. The CDR3 is made up of 14 amino acids. For the CDR3, the DNA is TGTGCCAGCATGTGGGACACCAATGCCTACGAGCAGTACTTC. Amino acid sequence: CASMWDTNAYEQYF.

This rearrangement joins TRBV18 to TRBJ1-5; D gene unclear. Germline V CDR1 and CDR2: KGHSH, LQKENI. The CDR3 consists of 16 residues. The V and J ends lost 0 bases and 7 bases respectively, with 16 bases between them. The CDR3 DNA is TGTGCCAGCTCACCACCCGGAGGGAGGGTAGAACAGCCCCAGCATTTT. As protein: CASSPPGGRVEQPQHF.

The chain uses TRBV5-1 and TRBJ1-4; D call uncertain. Germline V gene sequence: CDR1 SGHRS, CDR2 YFSETQ. CDR3 length: 14 residues. V dropped 2 bases and J dropped 3 bases, with 8 bases sitting between them. The CDR3 nucleotides are TGCGCCAGCAGCTTCCCGGGTGCTAATGAAAAACTGTTTTTT. This sequence encodes CASSFPGANEKLFF.

This clone was seen more than once but under ten times. This chain uses TRBV18 with TRBJ1-1; 8 bases map to TRBD1. Losses at the gene ends were 4 bases for V and 5 bases for J; bases not matched to a gene: 6. Germline V gene lookup returns CDR1 KGHSH and CDR2 LQKENI. The CDR3 extends over 14 amino acids. CDR3 in amino acids: CASSQAGQDTEAFF. The CDR3 bases are TGTGCCAGCTCACAAGCGGGACAGGATACTGAAGCTTTCTTT.

This clone was seen just once. This chain uses TRBV11-3 with TRBJ2-2; D possibly uses TRBD1 or TRBD2 (6 bases each). The CDR3 spans 15 residues. The germline V gene encodes CDR1 SGHNT and CDR2 YENEEA. With 10 bases removed from V and 5 bases from J, the gap between germline ends came to 20 bases. The CDR3 bases are TGTGCCATCCAGAGGGGGGTTGGTAGGACCGGGGAGCTGTTTTTT. It specifies CAIQRGVGRTGELFF.

This clone has a single count. The chain has TRBV9 and TRBJ1-4; no definite D call. The germline V gene has CDR1 SGDLS and CDR2 YYNGEE. The V and J ends lost 4 bases and 4 bases respectively, with 14 bases between them. The CDR3 has 15 amino acids. Here the CDR3 DNA reads TGTGCCAGCAGCCTTAGTCCCGTACTTAATGAAAAACTGTTTTTT. Its protein is CASSLSPVLNEKLFF.

The gene calls are TRBV5-1 and TRBJ2-3; D is possibly TRBD2 (6 bases). Germline V gene sequence: CDR1 SGHRS, CDR2 YFSETQ. V gave up 0 bases and J gave up 2 bases, with 13 bases separating them. This CDR3 has 16 amino acids. CDR3 coding DNA: TGCGCCAGCAGCTTGGCCGTCTTAGCGGCCACAGATACGCAGTATTTT. Translating it yields CASSLAVLAATDTQYF.

The CDR3 coding sequence is TGTGCCAGCAGTGTAGCGGGGGACTACAAGACCCAGTACTTC. It translates to CASSVAGDYKTQYF. V is TRBV2 and J is TRBJ2-5; the match to TRBD2 covers 9 bases. V dropped 4 bases and J dropped 6; count of bases not matched to a gene: 6. CDR3 length: 14 amino acids. Germline CDR1 and CDR2: SNHLY and FYNNEI.

The rearrangement uses TRBV4-1 and TRBJ2-6; D gene ambiguous. Germline CDR1 MGHRA, CDR2 YSYEKL. The CDR3 has 17 amino acids. Trimming removed 0 bases at V and 2 bases at J, with 11 bases between. As DNA, the CDR3 is TGCGCCAGCAGCCAAGAGGGCCTTAAGCCTGGGGCCAACGTCCTGACTTTC. Its protein is CASSQEGLKPGANVLTF.

This clone was counted a few times. V usage is TRBV4-1 and J usage is TRBJ2-1; TRBD2 is a possible D gene (5 bases). CDR1 and CDR2 (germline): MGHRA, YSYEKL. Trimming took off 3 bases at V and 10 bases at J, with 10 bases between the two ends. This CDR3 is built from 12 residues. The CDR3 DNA reads as TGCGCCAGCAGCCAGGCCCCTAGCGAGCAGTTCTTC. It yields the protein CASSQAPSEQFF.

The rearrangement joins TRBV21-1 to TRBJ2-7; TRBD2 is the table's D call and was not checked against the DNA. TRBV21-1 is reported as a pseudogene. The CDR3 spans 12 residues. In nucleotides, the CDR3 is TGTGCCAGCAGCAAAGATTCCTACGGGTCCCTATTC. It specifies CASSKDSYGSLF.

Details on this clone: A much larger clone lies one base from this, so it may be a read error. This chain uses TRBV7-3 with TRBJ2-1; D is possibly TRBD2 (6 bases). Trimming stripped 2 bases from V and 0 bases from J, with 8 bases between. There are 15 residues in the CDR3. Germline V gene lookup returns CDR1 SGHTA and CDR2 FQGTGA. The CDR3, as DNA: TGTGCCAGCAGCTTAGCCGGGAGCTCCTACAATGAGCAGTTCTTC. As protein: CASSLAGSSYNEQFF.